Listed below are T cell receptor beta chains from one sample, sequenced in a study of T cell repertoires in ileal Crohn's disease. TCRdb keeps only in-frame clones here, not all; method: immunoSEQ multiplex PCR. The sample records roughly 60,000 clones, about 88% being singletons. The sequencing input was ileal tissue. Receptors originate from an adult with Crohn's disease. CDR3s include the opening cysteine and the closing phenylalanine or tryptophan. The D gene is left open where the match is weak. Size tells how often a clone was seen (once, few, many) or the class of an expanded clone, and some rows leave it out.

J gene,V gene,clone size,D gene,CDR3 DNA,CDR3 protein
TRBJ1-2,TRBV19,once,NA,TGTGCCAGTAGGGGGGGGAACCCTAACTATGGCTACACCTTC,CASRGGNPNYGYTF
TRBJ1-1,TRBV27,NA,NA,TGTGCCAGCTCGGGGATTATGAACACTGAAGCTTTCTTT,CASSGIMNTEAFF
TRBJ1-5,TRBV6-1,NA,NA,TGTGCCAGTTTATTTAAGACTGGCGATCAGCCCCAGCATTTT,CASLFKTGDQPQHF
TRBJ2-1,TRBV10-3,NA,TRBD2,TGTGCCGTCGGACTAGGGTCTTTCGATGAGCAGTTCTTC,CAVGLGSFDEQFF
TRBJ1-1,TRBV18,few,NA,TGTGCCAGCTCACCACGAGGGGGGGACACTGAAGCTTTCTTT,CASSPRGGDTEAFF
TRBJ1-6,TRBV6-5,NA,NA,TGTGCCACCCAAGGCCGGGACTTTGGACCCCTCCACTTT,CATQGRDFGPLHF
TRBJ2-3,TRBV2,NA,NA,TGTGCCAGCAGCCTCCAAGGGACACCAGCTAGCACAGATACGCAGTATTTT,CASSLQGTPASTDTQYF
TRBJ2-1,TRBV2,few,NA,TGTGCCAGCAGTATAAGGGGGGGCGAGCAGTTCTTC,CASSIRGGEQFF
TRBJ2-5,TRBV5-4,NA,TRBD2,TGTGCCAGCAGCACCGCCCGCGGGGGAGCCAGCCAAGAGACCCAGTACTTC,CASSTARGGASQETQYF
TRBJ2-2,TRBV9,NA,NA,TGTGCCAGCAGCGTACAGAACACCGGGGAGCTGTTTTTT,CASSVQNTGELFF
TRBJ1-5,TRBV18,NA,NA,TGTGCCAGCTCACCAGTCCCTGATCAGCCCCAGCATTTT,CASSPVPDQPQHF
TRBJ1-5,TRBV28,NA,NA,TGTGCCAGCAGCCCAGACAGGCCTCGGGGTCAGCCCCAGCATTTT,CASSPDRPRGQPQHF
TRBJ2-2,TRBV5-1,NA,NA,TGCGCCAGCAGCTTGGGAGGCGACACCGGGGAGCTGTTTTTT,CASSLGGDTGELFF
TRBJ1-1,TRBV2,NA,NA,TGTGCCAGCCTTAGAACTGAAGCTTTCTTT,CASLRTEAFF
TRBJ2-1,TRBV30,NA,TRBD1,TGTGCCTGGAAGACAGGGGGCAATGAGCAGTTCTTC,CAWKTGGNEQFF
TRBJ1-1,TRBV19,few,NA,TGTGCCAGTAGTATGATTCGGGGGTGGACTGAAGCTTTCTTT,CASSMIRGWTEAFF
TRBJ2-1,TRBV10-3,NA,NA,TGTGCCATCAGTGAGTCGCCAGACTACAATGAGCAGTTCTTC,CAISESPDYNEQFF
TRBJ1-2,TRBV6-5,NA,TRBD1,TGTGCCAGCAGTTACAGCAGGGGGCCCTTATATGGCTACACCTTC,CASSYSRGPLYGYTF
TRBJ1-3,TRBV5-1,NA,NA,TGCGCCAGCACTCCCGGGACATCTGGAAACACCATATATTTT,CASTPGTSGNTIYF
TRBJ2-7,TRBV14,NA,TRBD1,TGTGCCAGCAGCCTCAAAACAGGGGGCGCCGAGCAGTACTTC,CASSLKTGGAEQYF
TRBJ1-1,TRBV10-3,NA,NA,TGTGCCATCAGTGACAGGGCTTCGGATGAAGCTTTCTTT,CAISDRASDEAFF
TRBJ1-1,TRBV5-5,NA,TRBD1,TGTGCCAGCAGCTGGCAGGGGGAGGTGAACACTGAAGCTTTCTTT,CASSWQGEVNTEAFF
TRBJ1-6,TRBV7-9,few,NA,TGTGCCAGCAGTCAATACAGGGACTCACCCCTCCACTTT,CASSQYRDSPLHF
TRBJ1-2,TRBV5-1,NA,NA,TGCGCCAGCAGTCCGGGGGCTAACTATGGCTACACCTTC,CASSPGANYGYTF
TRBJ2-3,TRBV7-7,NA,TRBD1,TGTGCCAGCAGCCGGGACAGGATCACAGATACGCAGTATTTT,CASSRDRITDTQYF
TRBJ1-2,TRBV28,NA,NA,TGTGCCAGCAGCCCCCCTGGCTTTTCTAACTATGGCTACACCTTC,CASSPPGFSNYGYTF
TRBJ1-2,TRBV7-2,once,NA,TGTGCCAGCAGCTTAAGTACCGCTAATAATGGCTACACCTTC,CASSLSTANNGYTF
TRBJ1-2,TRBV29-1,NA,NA,TGCAGCGTAGAAACTAGGGACTCGAATGGCTACACCTTC,CSVETRDSNGYTF
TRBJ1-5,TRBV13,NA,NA,TGTGCCAGCAGCTCTAATTGGGGAGGACGCCCTCAGCCCCAGCATTTT,CASSSNWGGRPQPQHF
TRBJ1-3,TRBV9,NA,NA,TGTGCCAGCAAAGGGGGTTCTGGAAACACCATATATTTT,CASKGGSGNTIYF
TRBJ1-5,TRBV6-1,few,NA,TGTGCCAGCAGTGAAGCGCAGGGGAACAATCAGCCCCAGCATTTT,CASSEAQGNNQPQHF
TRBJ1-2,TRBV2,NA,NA,TGTGCCAGCAGCCGAAACACGATGACAGACTATGGCTACACCTTC,CASSRNTMTDYGYTF
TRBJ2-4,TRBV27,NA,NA,TGTGCCAGCAGTTTTCAGGGTAACGCAAACATTCAGTACTTC,CASSFQGNANIQYF
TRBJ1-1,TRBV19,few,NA,TGTGCCAGTAGTACAGGGAACACTGAAGCTTTCTTT,CASSTGNTEAFF
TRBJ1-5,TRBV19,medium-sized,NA,TGTGCCAGTAGAACAGGGTATCGGGATCAGCCCCAGCATTTT,CASRTGYRDQPQHF
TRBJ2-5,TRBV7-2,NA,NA,TGTGCCAGCAGCTTTTCGGAGACCCAGTACTTC,CASSFSETQYF
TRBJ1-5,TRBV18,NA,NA,TGTGCCAGCTCACCATCCGGGGGTCCCCAGCATTTT,CASSPSGGPQHF
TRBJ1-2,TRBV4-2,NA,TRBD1,TGTGCCAGCAGCCCACCCGGGACAGGGTCCAATGGCTACACCTTC,CASSPPGTGSNGYTF
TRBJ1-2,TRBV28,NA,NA,TGTGCCAGCAGCCCAGACCAGGGTTCCTATGGCTACACCTTC,CASSPDQGSYGYTF
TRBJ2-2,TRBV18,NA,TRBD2,TGTGCCAGCTCACCACTGCCCGGGGTTAGCGGGAGTTTGGCCGGGGAGCTGTTTTTT,CASSPLPGVSGSLAGELFF
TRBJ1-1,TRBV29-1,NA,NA,TGCAGCGGATGCAGGGCAGCCACTGAAGCTTTCTTT,CSGCRAATEAFF
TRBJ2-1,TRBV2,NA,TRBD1,TGTGCCAGGGGCCGGACAGGGGGAGGAGGTGAGCAGTTCTTC,CARGRTGGGGEQFF
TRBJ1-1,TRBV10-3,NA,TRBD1,TGTGCCATCAGTGAGAGGACAGGGAACACTGAAGCTTTCTTT,CAISERTGNTEAFF
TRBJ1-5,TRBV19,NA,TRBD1,TGTGCCACAGGGGGACAGGGGGGCAATCAGCCCCAGCATTTT,CATGGQGGNQPQHF
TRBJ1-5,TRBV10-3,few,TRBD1,TGTGCCATCAGTGAGACCGAAGTTGGGCAGGGGGCTCATCAGCCCCAGCATTTT,CAISETEVGQGAHQPQHF
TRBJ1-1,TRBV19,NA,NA,TGTGCCAGTAGTATAGAGGGGCAGTTGAACACTGAAGCTTTCTTT,CASSIEGQLNTEAFF